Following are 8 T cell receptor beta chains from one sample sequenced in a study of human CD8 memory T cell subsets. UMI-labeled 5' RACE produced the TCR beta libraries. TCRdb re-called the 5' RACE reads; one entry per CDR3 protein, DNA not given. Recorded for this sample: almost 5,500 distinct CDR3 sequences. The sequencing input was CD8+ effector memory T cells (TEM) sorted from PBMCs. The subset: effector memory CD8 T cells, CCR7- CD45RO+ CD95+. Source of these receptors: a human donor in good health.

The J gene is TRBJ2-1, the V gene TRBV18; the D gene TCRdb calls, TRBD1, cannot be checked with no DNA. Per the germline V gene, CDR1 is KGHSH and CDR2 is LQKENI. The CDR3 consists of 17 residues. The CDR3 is CASSQVLTGGPMSEQFF.

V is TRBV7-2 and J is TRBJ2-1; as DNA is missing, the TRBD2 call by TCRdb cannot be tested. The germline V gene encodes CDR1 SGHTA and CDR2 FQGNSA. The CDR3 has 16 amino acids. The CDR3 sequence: CASSPQGLAGYNEQFF.

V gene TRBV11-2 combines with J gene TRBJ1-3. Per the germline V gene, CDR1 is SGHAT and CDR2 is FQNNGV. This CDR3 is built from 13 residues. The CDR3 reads CASSLGIGNTIYF.

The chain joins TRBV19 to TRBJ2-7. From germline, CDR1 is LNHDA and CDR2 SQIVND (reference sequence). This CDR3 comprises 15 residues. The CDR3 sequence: CASSQVGQDAYEQYF. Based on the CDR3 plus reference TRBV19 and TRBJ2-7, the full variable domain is DGGITQSPKYLFRKEGQNVTLSCEQNLNHDAMYWYRQDPGQGLRLIYYSQIVNDFQKGDIAEGYSVSREKKESFPLTVTSAQKNPTAFYLCASSQVGQDAYEQYFGPGTRLTVT.

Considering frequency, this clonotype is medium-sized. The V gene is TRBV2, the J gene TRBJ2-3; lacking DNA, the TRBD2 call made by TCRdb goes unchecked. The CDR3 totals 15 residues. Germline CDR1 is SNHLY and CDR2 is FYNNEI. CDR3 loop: CASSVSAGNTDTQYF.

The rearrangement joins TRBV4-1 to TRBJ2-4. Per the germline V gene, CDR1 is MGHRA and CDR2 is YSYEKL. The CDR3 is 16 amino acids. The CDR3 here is CASSLADTLAKNIQYF.

The CDR3: CASSVLDEQFF. The rearrangement uses TRBV9 and TRBJ2-1. Germline CDR1 SGDLS, CDR2 YYNGEE. This CDR3 spans 11 amino acids.

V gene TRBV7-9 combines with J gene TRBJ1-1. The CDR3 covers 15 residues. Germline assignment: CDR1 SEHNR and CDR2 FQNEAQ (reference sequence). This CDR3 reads CASRGWEGMNTEAFF. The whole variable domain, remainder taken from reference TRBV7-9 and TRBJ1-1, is DTGVSQNPRHKITKRGQNVTFRCDPISEHNRLYWYRQTLGQGPEFLTYFQNEAQLEKSRLLSDRFSAERPKGSFSTLEIQRTEQGDSAMYLCASRGWEGMNTEAFFGQGTRLTVV.